The clone carrying this T cell receptor beta chain was observed a handful of times. The antigen is unknown. This record comes from a study of human T cells and chemical hapten exposure. Study findings and constraints: TCRs whose frequency exceeded 1 in 1000 remained the same following DPC sensitization. Among expanded TCRs, significantly more large CDR3 similarity clusters formed than among controls.

The CDR3 loop spans 16 amino acids. The germline gives CDR1 SGHVS, CDR2 FNYEAQ. V shed 2 bases and J shed 2 bases, with 14 bases lying between them. Time point: pre-sensitization, week 0. Indicated treatment: therapeutic diphenylcyclopropenone sensitization with weekly scalp DPC. TCRdb re-called the RACE reads with MiXCR, one entry per CDR3 protein. The repertoire holds 95,000 to 150,000 distinct CDR3 sequences, with roughly 14% as singletons. This chain joins TRBV7-6 and TRBJ2-3; TRBD1 is a possible D gene (5 bases). This material consisted of whole blood, taken in connection with sensitization to the hapten diphenylcyclopropenone (DPC). The clonotype comes from a woman under 30 with alopecia areata. Some clones in this sample may be carry-over from other donors' samples. As DNA, the CDR3 is TGTGCCAGCAGCTTAATGGTCGCAGGGTCCACAGATACGCAGTATTTT. Encoded protein: CASSLMVAGSTDTQYF.